This entry lists 32 T cell receptor beta chains sequenced from one sample in a study of cytomegalovirus exposure and HLA in healthy donors. It was with 60 Vbeta and 13 Jbeta primers that the PCR ran. Sequencing was performed with immunoSEQ multiplex PCR; in TCRdb, only in-frame clones are kept and a portion is missing. Found here are about 190,000 clones; the top ten clones hold about 1%. Sample: PBMCs. The receptors come from a woman in her 30s in good health and CMV-seropositive.

The chain is built from TRBV7-9 and TRBJ2-7, with 11 bases identical to TRBD2. CDR1 SEHNR and CDR2 FQNEAQ come from the germline V gene (reference sequence). The length of the CDR3 is 15 residues. J lost 9 bases, V lost 5 bases, and 12 bases had no gene match. CDR3 residues: CASSRELAGVVGQYF. CDR3 sequence (DNA): TGTGCCAGCAGCCGGGAACTAGCGGGGGTGGTGGGGCAGTACTTC.

CDR3 sequence reads: CSVVVSSGAETQYF. The CDR3 nucleotides read TGCAGCGTTGTGGTCTCCTCTGGGGCAGAGACCCAGTACTTC. The chain combines TRBV29-1 with TRBJ2-5, with TRBD1 as a possible D gene (5 bases). Per germline, CDR1 SQVTM and CDR2 ANQGSEA. The CDR3 contains 14 residues. Trimming pared 4 bases from V and 4 bases from J, leaving 16 bases between. The full variable domain, in which reference TRBV29-1 and TRBJ2-5 provide the parts outside the CDR3, is SAVISQKPSRDICQRGTSLTIQCQVDSQVTMMFWYRQQPGQSLTLIATANQGSEATYESGFVIDKFPISRPNLTFSTLTVSNMSPEDSSIYLCSVVVSSGAETQYFGPGTRLLVL.

This chain links TRBV5-1 with TRBJ2-2; TRBD2 matches 14 bases. The trim removed 4 bases at V and 3 bases at J, leaving 8 bases unmatched. The V gene's germline CDR1 is SGHRS and CDR2 YFSETQ. This CDR3 region has 18 residues. CDR3 loop: CASSTRLAGGPDTGELFF. The CDR3 DNA is TGCGCCAGCAGCACCAGACTAGCGGGGGGGCCGGACACCGGGGAGCTGTTTTTT. The variable domain in full, with the rest retrieved from reference TRBV5-1 and TRBJ2-2, is KAGVTQTPRYLIKTRGQQVTLSCSPISGHRSVSWYQQTPGQGLQFLFEYFSETQRNKGNFPGRFSGRQFSNSRSEMNVSTLELGDSALYLCASSTRLAGGPDTGELFFGEGSRLTVL.

J is TRBJ1-5 and V is TRBV29-1; 9 bases are a match to TRBD1. The CDR3 contains 14 residues. Germline CDR1 SQVTM, CDR2 ANQGSEA. V dropped 5 bases and J dropped 4; count of bases not matched to a gene: 6. The CDR3 sequence is CSVSDRGVNQPQHF. CDR3 bases: TGCAGCGTTAGCGACAGGGGGGTAAATCAGCCCCAGCATTTT.

The rearrangement uses TRBV7-9 and TRBJ2-1; weak D call: TRBD1 (5 bases). This CDR3 is built from 17 residues. V was clipped by 1 base and J by 4 bases, with 17 bases between them. Germline V gene sequence: CDR1 SEHNR, CDR2 FQNEAQ (reference sequence). The CDR3 here is CASSLEPQGYSYNEQFF. In DNA form, the CDR3 reads TGTGCCAGCAGCTTAGAGCCTCAGGGATACTCGTACAATGAGCAGTTCTTC.

J is TRBJ1-3 and V is TRBV19, with 7 bases lining up with TRBD1. J lost 0 bases, V lost 4 bases, and 3 bases had no gene match. Per germline, CDR1 LNHDA and CDR2 SQIVND (reference sequence). The CDR3 contains 15 residues. The CDR3: CASSTGDSSGNTIYF. The CDR3 DNA reads as TGTGCCAGTAGTACGGGGGACAGCTCTGGAAACACCATATATTTT.

The chain carries TRBV30 and TRBJ2-2; D not certain. Germline CDR1 reads GTSNPN; CDR2 reads SVGIG (reference sequence). The CDR3 extends over 13 amino acids. Trimming took 4 bases from V and 2 from J, leaving 8 bases between them. CDR3 in DNA: TGTGCCTGGACTAGTTTTAACACCGGGGAGCTGTTTTTT. This codes for CAWTSFNTGELFF.

The chain is built from TRBV11-2 and TRBJ2-1; unclear D gene. Germline V lookup: CDR1 SGHAT, CDR2 FQNNGV. The CDR3 length is 13 residues. Trimming took 1 base from V and 5 from J, leaving 6 bases between them. CDR3 coding DNA: TGTGCCAGCAGCTTAGGGCCCAACAATGAGCAGTTCTTC. Translation gives CASSLGPNNEQFF. Drawing the rest from reference TRBV11-2 and TRBJ2-1, the complete variable domain is EAGVAQSPRYKIIEKRQSVAFWCNPISGHATLYWYQQILGQGPKLLIQFQNNGVVDDSQLPKDRFSAERLKGVDSTLKIQPAKLEDSAVYLCASSLGPNNEQFFGPGTRLTVL.

The V gene is TRBV7-6, the J gene TRBJ1-1, with 9 bases aligning to TRBD1. Trimming cost V 5 bases and J 3 bases; bases outside gene matches: 4. The CDR3 covers 14 residues. CDR1 and CDR2 (germline): SGHVS, FNYEAQ. CDR3 nucleotide sequence: TGTGCCAGCAGCCCAGACAGGGGGTACACTGAAGCTTTCTTT. It encodes CASSPDRGYTEAFF.

This chain uses TRBV27 with TRBJ1-4; D is unclear. V lost 7 bases to trimming and J lost 8 bases, with 11 bases between them. Per germline, CDR1 MNHEY and CDR2 SMNVEV (reference sequence). The CDR3 totals 12 residues. The CDR3 sequence: CASTDNGEKLFF. As DNA, the CDR3 is TGTGCCAGCACTGATAACGGGGAAAAACTGTTTTTT. The full variable domain, in which reference TRBV27 and TRBJ1-4 provide the parts outside the CDR3, is EAQVTQNPRYLITVTGKKLTVTCSQNMNHEYMSWYRQDPGLGLRQIYYSMNVEVTDKGDVPEGYKVSRKEKRNFPLILESPSPNQTSLYFCASTDNGEKLFFGSGTQLSVL.

V and J are TRBV5-4 and TRBJ1-1; 7 positions agree with TRBD1. CDR3 length: 14 amino acids. CDR1 and CDR2 from the germline V gene are SGHNT and YYREEE (reference sequence). Losses at the gene ends were 4 bases for V and 8 bases for J; bases not matched to a gene: 11. The CDR3 DNA follows: TGTGCCAGCAGCCCTTTACAGGGGATGAGGGAAGCTTTCTTT. It encodes CASSPLQGMREAFF.

The chain joins TRBV29-1 to TRBJ2-1, with D unclear. Per the germline V gene, CDR1 is SQVTM and CDR2 is ANQGSEA. V gave up 5 bases and J gave up 5 bases, with 19 bases separating them. The CDR3 loop spans 15 amino acids. This CDR3 reads CSVFYFEFSHNEQFF. The CDR3 DNA follows: TGCAGCGTTTTTTACTTCGAGTTTTCCCACAATGAGCAGTTCTTC.

This chain joins TRBV11-3 and TRBJ2-2, with TRBD1 matching over 9 bases. From germline, CDR1 is SGHNT and CDR2 YENEEA. The CDR3 totals 15 residues. Germline trimming cut 3 bases from V and 4 bases from J; bases unmatched to any gene: 3. The CDR3 reads CASSLGTGITGELFF. CDR3 nucleotides: TGTGCCAGCAGCTTGGGGACAGGGATCACCGGGGAGCTGTTTTTT.

The V and J genes are TRBV7-8 and TRBJ2-2; 7 positions match TRBD1. CDR3 length: 17 amino acids. CDR1 and CDR2 (germline): SGHVS, FQNEAQ. V gave up 5 bases and J gave up 0 bases; unmatched junction bases: 9. CDR3 sequence reads: CASSIAGTAPNTGELFF. The CDR3 nucleotides read TGTGCCAGCAGCATCGCCGGGACAGCTCCGAACACCGGGGAGCTGTTTTTT.

The chain combines TRBV10-3 with TRBJ1-4, with D possibly being TRBD1 (5 bases). V gave up 8 bases and J gave up 10 bases, with 20 bases separating them. The CDR3 consists of 14 residues. Per germline, CDR1 ENHRY and CDR2 SYGVKD. The CDR3 loop reads CAIGVVQGVGKLFF. The CDR3 nucleotides read TGTGCCATCGGGGTGGTGCAGGGTGTTGGAAAACTGTTTTTT.

V and J are TRBV4-1 and TRBJ2-7; TRBD2 might be the D (6 bases). CDR1 and CDR2 (germline): MGHRA, YSYEKL. CDR3 size: 15 residues. V was shortened by 1 base and J by 3 bases, with 13 bases between the two germline ends. CDR3 sequence reads: CASSQGREFGYEQYF. CDR3 DNA: TGCGCCAGCAGCCAAGGACGGGAGTTCGGCTACGAGCAGTACTTC.

The chain recombines TRBV30 with TRBJ2-5; D not resolved. The end of the DNA is better explained by TRBJ2-7, so the J call may be wrong. Germline V gives CDR1 GTSNPN, CDR2 SVGIG (reference sequence). This CDR3 is 13 amino acids long. Here the CDR3 reads CAWESTGGHEQYF. In nucleotides, the CDR3 is TGTGCCTGGGAGAGCACCGGCGGTCACGAGCAGTACTTC.

The genes are TRBV5-1 and TRBJ1-2; no reliable D call. The CDR3 has 14 amino acids. Per the germline V gene, CDR1 is SGHRS and CDR2 is YFSETQ. Trimming removed 0 bases from V and 1 base from J, with 7 bases in between. CDR3 DNA: TGCGCCAGCAGCTTGGGTCAGATTAACTATGGCTACACCTTC. Its translation: CASSLGQINYGYTF.

V is TRBV7-2 and J is TRBJ2-1, with TRBD2 identical over 12 bases. Germline V gene lookup returns CDR1 SGHTA and CDR2 FQGNSA. V was clipped by 0 bases and J by 6 bases; unmatched bases: 12. The CDR3 consists of 19 residues. CDR3 protein: CASSLASPASSGRANEQFF. CDR3 DNA: TGTGCCAGCAGCTTAGCGAGTCCCGCTTCTAGCGGGAGGGCCAATGAGCAGTTCTTC.

This chain connects TRBV14 to TRBJ1-1; perhaps TRBD1 as D (6 bases). The germline gives CDR1 SGHDN, CDR2 FVKESK. The V end lost 7 bases, the J end lost 2 bases, and 11 bases lay between the germline ends. CDR3 length: 13 residues. The CDR3 loop reads CASKGHPNTEAFF. CDR3 sequence (DNA): TGTGCCAGCAAGGGACATCCCAACACTGAAGCTTTCTTT. The variable domain in full, completed from reference TRBV14 and TRBJ1-1, reads EAGVTQFPSHSVIEKGQTVTLRCDPISGHDNLYWYRRVMGKEIKFLLHFVKESKQDESGMPNNRFLAERTGGTYSTLKVQPAELEDSGVYFCASKGHPNTEAFFGQGTRLTVV.

Of note for this clone: A read error may produce the germline difference seen at one junction end. This chain connects TRBV4-3 to TRBJ1-5, with D perhaps TRBD1 (6 bases). This CDR3 is 15 amino acids long. The germline gives CDR1 LGHNA, CDR2 YSLEER. In nucleotides, the CDR3 is TGCACCAGCAGCCACCAACACAGGGCGAATCAGCCCCAGCATTTT. The encoded protein is CTSSHQHRANQPQHF.

This chain uses TRBV18 with TRBJ1-6; D ambiguous. The CDR3 has 15 amino acids. V lost 2 bases, J lost 4 bases, and 9 bases lay in between. The germline V gene encodes CDR1 KGHSH and CDR2 LQKENI. The CDR3 loop is CASSPNSQYNSPLHF. CDR3 sequence (DNA): TGTGCCAGCTCACCAAACAGTCAATATAATTCACCCCTCCACTTT.

The rearrangement uses TRBV2 and TRBJ2-2; D is unresolved. V lost 4 bases to trimming and J lost 7 bases, with 4 bases between them. Per the germline V gene, CDR1 is SNHLY and CDR2 is FYNNEI. The CDR3 covers 11 residues. The chain's CDR3 is CASSVNGELFF. Written as DNA, the CDR3 is TGTGCCAGCAGTGTTAACGGGGAGCTGTTTTTT. The full variable domain, its missing parts supplied by reference TRBV2 and TRBJ2-2, is EPEVTQTPSHQVTQMGQEVILRCVPISNHLYFYWYRQILGQKVEFLVSFYNNEISEKSEIFDDQFSVERPDGSNFTLKIRSTKLEDSAMYFCASSVNGELFFGEGSRLTVL.

The V and J genes are TRBV19 and TRBJ2-1; 13 bases align to TRBD2. Looked up from germline, CDR1 is LNHDA and CDR2 is SQIVND (reference sequence). CDR3 length: 18 amino acids. The ends lost 7 bases at V and 5 bases at J; junction bases unmatched: 14. The CDR3 here is CASKKVTFGTSGDNEQFF. CDR3 DNA sequence: TGTGCCAGTAAGAAGGTCACTTTTGGGACTAGCGGGGACAATGAGCAGTTCTTC.

This rearrangement joins TRBV7-9 to TRBJ2-7; 7 positions match TRBD1. The germline V gene has CDR1 SEHNR and CDR2 FQNEAQ (reference sequence). Trimming took 4 bases from V and 2 from J; bases not matched to a gene: 11. There are 16 residues in the CDR3. CDR3 sequence (DNA): TGTGCCAGCAGCTCCAGATCGGACAGGCACCCCTACGAGCAGTACTTC. Translated: CASSSRSDRHPYEQYF.

This sequence joins TRBV21-1 and TRBJ1-3; TRBD1, the table's D call, was not compared with the DNA. TRBV21-1 is reported as a pseudogene. The CDR3 spans 16 residues. DNA of the CDR3: TGTGCCAGCAGCACCCTCGGGACAGATAAAGGAAACACCATATATTTT. Amino acids: CASSTLGTDKGNTIYF.

V is TRBV21-1 and J is TRBJ1-5; the table's D call, TRBD1, was not checked against the DNA. TRBV21-1 is a listed pseudogene. The CDR3 length is 17 residues. In DNA form, the CDR3 reads TGTGCCAGCATCGGACAGGGGGTTTGTCGTAGCAATCAGCCCCAGCATTTT. Amino acids: CASIGQGVCRSNQPQHF.

V usage is TRBV5-8 and J usage is TRBJ1-1; 8 positions agree with TRBD1. The CDR3 spans 15 residues. The germline CDR1 and CDR2 sequences are SGHTS and YDEGEE. Trimming removed 0 bases from V and 8 bases from J; junction bases left unmatched: 9. CDR3 residues: CASSLAVRGPGEAFF. DNA of the CDR3: TGTGCCAGCAGCTTGGCCGTCAGGGGGCCTGGGGAAGCTTTCTTT.

The rearrangement links TRBV6-5 to TRBJ1-3, with 9 nucleotides matching TRBD1. V gave up 2 bases and J gave up 0 bases; unmatched junction bases: 2. The germline CDR1 and CDR2 sequences are MNHEY and SVGAGI. CDR3 length equals 16 residues. CDR3 loop: CASSYGTGSSGNTIYF. CDR3 bases: TGTGCCAGCAGTTACGGGACAGGGAGCTCTGGAAACACCATATATTTT.

The gene calls are TRBV5-1 and TRBJ2-6; tentative D call: TRBD1 (5 bases). V was shortened by 4 bases and J by 3 bases, with 14 bases between the two germline ends. Germline V CDR1 and CDR2: SGHRS, YFSETQ. The CDR3 loop spans 16 amino acids. CDR3 nucleotides: TGCGCCAGCAGCCTCCAGGGAAACAATGGGGCCAACGTCCTGACTTTC. As protein: CASSLQGNNGANVLTF.

The chain combines TRBV12-5 with TRBJ1-1; D gene uncertain. Germline V lookup: CDR1 LGHNT, CDR2 FRNRAP. CDR3 length: 13 amino acids. V was shortened by 1 base and J by 1 base, with 4 bases between the two germline ends. CDR3 region: CASGLGRNTEAFF. The CDR3 coding sequence is TGTGCTAGTGGTTTGGGCAGGAACACTGAAGCTTTCTTT.

The genes are TRBV5-1 and TRBJ1-2, with D hard to call. V lost 1 base and J lost 4, with 17 bases in between. This CDR3 is built from 16 residues. CDR1 and CDR2 from the germline V gene are SGHRS and YFSETQ. CDR3: CASSLIEAERAYGYTF. In nucleotides, the CDR3 is TGCGCCAGCAGCTTGATAGAGGCGGAGCGTGCCTATGGCTACACCTTC. Full variable domain (remainder filled in from reference TRBV5-1 and TRBJ1-2): KAGVTQTPRYLIKTRGQQVTLSCSPISGHRSVSWYQQTPGQGLQFLFEYFSETQRNKGNFPGRFSGRQFSNSRSEMNVSTLELGDSALYLCASSLIEAERAYGYTFGSGTRLTVV.